These 7 T cell receptor beta chains were sequenced from one sample in a study of esophageal squamous cell carcinoma under preoperative chemotherapy. The time point: after preoperative PTX-NDP chemotherapy. MiXCR, run by TCRdb on the PCR reads, gives a single entry per CDR3 protein. The sample has roughly 9,600 distinct CDR3 sequences, about 48% seen once; the top ten hold 14%. The sample here was taken from a patient given preoperative chemotherapy. The receptors were gathered from a human donor with esophageal squamous cell carcinoma. The donor label of this sample is uncertain.

The chain uses TRBV6-1 and TRBJ2-1, with 8 bases aligning to TRBD2. TRBJ2-7 matches the DNA end more closely, so the J call is doubtful. Germline V gene sequence: CDR1 MNHNS, CDR2 SASEGT. The CDR3 is 16 residues long. The CDR3 DNA reads TGTGCCAGCAGGCCGGGACTAGGTTCCCCCCAGAATGAGCAGTACTTC. Residues: CASRPGLGSPQNEQYF.

The chain links TRBV7-2 to TRBJ2-3; D call uncertain. The J call could be wrong; TRBJ2-7 is a better fit for the DNA end. Germline V gene data show CDR1 as SGHTA and CDR2 as FQGNSA. This CDR3 has 11 amino acids. The CDR3 loop reads CASTNPDTQYF. The CDR3 nucleotides are TGTGCCAGCACTAACCCAGATACGCAGTACTTC.

The rearrangement links TRBV6-1 to TRBJ2-3; no clear D. The V gene's germline CDR1 is MNHNS and CDR2 SASEGT. V was cut by 5 bases and J by 9 bases, with 24 bases left in between. The CDR3 runs 16 residues. The CDR3 region has the DNA TGTGCCAGCAGTCCCCGGAAGGCTGTGAGCATAGAGACGCAGTATTTT. As protein: CASSPRKAVSIETQYF.

J is TRBJ2-4 and V is TRBV12-3 or TRBV12-4, with 7 bases lining up with TRBD2. The trim removed 3 bases at V and 13 bases at J, leaving 15 bases unmatched. This CDR3 region has 15 residues. The CDR3 sequence is CASSLGGRAKDTQYF. In DNA form, the CDR3 reads TGTGCCAGCAGTTTGGGCGGGAGAGCCAAAGACACGCAGTACTTC.

The chain employs TRBV6-1 and TRBJ2-3; D may be TRBD1 (7 bases). V was clipped by 6 bases and J by 11 bases, with 36 bases between them. The germline CDR1 and CDR2 sequences are MNHNS and SASEGT. The CDR3 has 19 residues. In DNA, the CDR3 is TGTGCCAGCAGCCGCATGGGACTGACAGGGCTTGTGAGCACAGAGAAGCAGTATTTT. The encoded protein is CASSRMGLTGLVSTEKQYF.

The genes are TRBV6-5 and TRBJ2-3; 8 bases agree with TRBD2. The germline V gene encodes CDR1 MNHEY and CDR2 SVGAGI. The CDR3 runs 14 residues. V trimming: 0 bases; J trimming: 4 bases; junction bases outside the gene matches: 0. CDR3 protein: CASSYSTSADTQYF. CDR3 sequence (DNA): TGTGCCAGCAGTTACTCGACTAGCGCAGATACGCAGTATTTT.

CDR3 nucleotides: TGTGCCAGCTCACCCCGCGGGAGAAGCAATGAGCAGTACTTC. Translated: CASSPRGRSNEQYF. This sequence joins TRBV18 and TRBJ2-1; TRBD2 aligns across 7 bases. The closer fit of TRBJ2-7 to the DNA end suggests the J call may be wrong. Germline values: CDR1 KGHSH, CDR2 LQKENI. CDR3 length: 14 amino acids.